These 21 T cell receptor beta chains were all obtained from the same sample, sequenced in a study of regulatory T cells in long-lasting Graves disease. Noted time point: newly diagnosed GD, antithyroid drugs for less than 3 months. After RNA was extracted from PBMCs, the TCR library was made from it. Relying on iRepertoire HTBI primers and Arm-PCR of CDR3 regions, the team built TCR beta libraries. TCRdb passed the multiplex PCR reads through MiXCR, listing each CDR3 protein once. Altogether about 440,000 distinct CDR3 sequences are present, about 15% being singletons, with the ten largest covering approximately 15%. The same sample was also studied in work on T cells in Graves' hyperthyroidism and ophthalmopathy.

The material sequenced was peripheral blood mononuclear cells (PBMCs), taken at new diagnosis, from a patient treated with antithyroid drugs. These receptor sequences come from a woman aged 30 to 39 with Graves disease.

This clonotype was seen at least ten times. The V gene is TRBV7-9, the J gene TRBJ1-1; possibly TRBD1 for D (6 bases). CDR1 SEHNR and CDR2 FQNEAQ come from the germline V gene (reference sequence). The V end was cut by 1 base, the J end by 6 bases, with 12 bases between. There are 14 residues in the CDR3. CDR3 sequence: CASSLEGGAAEAFF. The CDR3, as DNA: TGTGCCAGCAGCTTAGAGGGGGGCGCGGCTGAAGCTTTCTTT.

This clonotype was detected many times. The chain couples TRBV5-5 to TRBJ2-5, with D hard to call. The CDR3 sequence is 13 residues long. Trimming shortened V by 2 bases and J by 5 bases, and 10 bases separated the two germline ends. The germline V gene has CDR1 SGHKS and CDR2 YYEKEE (reference sequence). The CDR3 protein is CASSFPTAETQYF. The CDR3 DNA reads as TGTGCCAGCAGCTTCCCGACCGCTGAGACCCAGTACTTC. Full variable domain (missing parts from reference TRBV5-5 and TRBJ2-5): DAGVTQSPTHLIKTRGQQVTLRCSPISGHKSVSWYQQVLGQGPQFIFQYYEKEERGRGNFPDRFSARQFPNYSSELNVNALLLGDSALYLCASSFPTAETQYFGPGTRLLVL.

In the case of this clonotype: Compared with germline, one end of the junction differs, possibly owing to a read error. The V and J genes are TRBV6-5 and TRBJ2-3, with TRBD2 matching over 9 bases. Germline CDR1 and CDR2: MNHEY and SVGAGI. The CDR3 spans 17 residues. The CDR3 spells CASSYSWRGGSTDMQYF. For the CDR3, the DNA is TGTGCCAGCAGTTACTCCTGGCGGGGGGGTAGCACAGATATGCAGTATTTT.

This clonotype was recorded many times. The chain recombines TRBV20-1 with TRBJ1-4; D gene ambiguous. The CDR3 loop spans 14 amino acids. CDR1 and CDR2 from the germline V gene are DFQATT and SNEGSKA (reference sequence). The V gene lost 0 bases and the J gene lost 6 bases, with 11 bases spanning the gap. The DNA for the CDR3 is TGCAGTGCTAGAGATTGGGTGGGAGATGAAAAACTGTTTTTT. This sequence encodes CSARDWVGDEKLFF.

In its sample, this clonotype was seen many times. V and J are TRBV25-1 and TRBJ2-7, with TRBD1 matching over 8 bases. CDR3 size: 14 residues. CDR1 MGHDK and CDR2 SYGVNS come from the germline V gene. Unmatched junction bases numbered 5, after V lost 0 bases and J lost 7 bases. CDR3 in DNA: TGTGCCAGCAGTGAATATGGGACAGGTCGGGAGCAGTACTTC. Its protein product is CASSEYGTGREQYF.

As for this clonotype: This may arise from a read error, as a much more abundant clone is one base away. The rearrangement uses TRBV2 and TRBJ2-1; unclear D gene. V was cut by 4 bases and J by 5 bases, with 9 bases left in between. The CDR3 contains 13 residues. Germline loops: CDR1 SNHLY, CDR2 FYNNEI. The CDR3 reads CASSGLSNNEQFF. The CDR3 DNA is TGTGCCAGCAGTGGACTGTCCAACAATGAGCAGTTCTTC.

This clonotype was detected many times. The chain couples TRBV7-9 to TRBJ1-1; possible D gene TRBD1, 5 bases. CDR1 is SEHNR and CDR2 is FQNEAQ in the germline V gene (reference sequence). The V end was cut by 3 bases, the J end by 0 bases, with 17 bases between. This CDR3 contains 17 residues. The CDR3 DNA follows: TGTGCCAGCAGCTTGAGTGGGGGGGGAATCATGAACACTGAAGCTTTCTTT. This codes for CASSLSGGGIMNTEAFF. Together with reference TRBV7-9 and TRBJ1-1, the CDR3 gives the full variable domain: DTGVSQNPRHKITKRGQNVTFRCDPISEHNRLYWYRQTLGQGPEFLTYFQNEAQLEKSRLLSDRFSAERPKGSFSTLEIQRTEQGDSAMYLCASSLSGGGIMNTEAFFGQGTRLTVV.

This clonotype was seen more than once but under ten times. The chain joins TRBV28 to TRBJ1-4; D unclear. V dropped 2 bases and J dropped 0 bases, with 10 bases sitting between them. From germline, CDR1 is MDHEN and CDR2 SYDVKM. The CDR3 runs 16 residues. Here the CDR3 reads CASSLAGSTTNEKLFF. The CDR3 coding sequence is TGTGCCAGCAGTTTAGCAGGATCCACAACTAATGAAAAACTGTTTTTT.

This clonotype was seen ten or more times. V is TRBV20-1 and J is TRBJ1-1; D perhaps matches TRBD1 (6 bases). V was shortened by 5 bases and J by 0 bases, with 13 bases between the two germline ends. The germline CDR1 and CDR2 sequences are DFQATT and SNEGSKA (reference sequence). This CDR3 spans 14 amino acids. The chain's CDR3 is CSASLRQVNTEAFF. Here the CDR3 DNA reads TGCAGTGCTTCTCTAAGACAGGTGAACACTGAAGCTTTCTTT.

This clonotype was seen a few times. One junction end does not reproduce the germline sequence, and a read error may be involved. The chain joins TRBV7-8 to TRBJ1-3, with D tentatively TRBD1 (6 bases). This CDR3 has 14 amino acids. Germline V gives CDR1 SGHVS, CDR2 FQNEAQ. CDR3 sequence: CASSEQGSGNTIYF. CDR3 DNA: TGTGCCAGCAGCGAACAGGGTTCTGGGAACACCATATATTTT.

V usage is TRBV11-3 and J usage is TRBJ2-5, with D tentatively TRBD2 (5 bases). CDR3 length equals 14 residues. V lost 4 bases and J 0 bases, leaving 9 bases between the germline ends. CDR1 and CDR2 from the germline V gene are SGHNT and YENEEA. CDR3 protein: CASSSRANQETQYF. Here the CDR3 DNA reads TGTGCCAGCAGCTCGCGGGCAAACCAAGAGACCCAGTACTTC.

V usage is TRBV5-1 and J usage is TRBJ2-2; D ambiguous. CDR1 and CDR2 from the germline V gene are SGHRS and YFSETQ. Trimming shortened V by 0 bases and J by 5 bases, and 5 bases separated the two germline ends. This CDR3 region has 13 residues. The CDR3 DNA reads TGCGCCAGCAGCTTGGATCCAACCGGGGAGCTGTTTTTT. This codes for CASSLDPTGELFF.

This clonotype was counted only a few times. V usage is TRBV29-1 and J usage is TRBJ2-7; a possible D gene is TRBD2 (5 bases). Germline loops: CDR1 SQVTM, CDR2 ANQGSEA. Trimming cost V 3 bases and J 2 bases, with 14 bases left between them. The CDR3 covers 14 residues. The CDR3 sequence: CSVEGLAPTYEQYF. The CDR3 nucleotides read TGCAGCGTTGAGGGGTTAGCGCCAACCTACGAGCAGTACTTC.

This clonotype has ten or more counts. The chain carries TRBV7-9 and TRBJ1-1, with D possibly being TRBD1 (6 bases). This CDR3 is 14 amino acids long. The V gene's germline CDR1 is SEHNR and CDR2 FQNEAQ (reference sequence). The V and J ends lost 5 bases and 1 base respectively, with 11 bases between them. This CDR3 is CASSQQGSNTEAFF. The CDR3 DNA follows: TGTGCCAGCAGCCAACAGGGATCGAACACTGAAGCTTTCTTT.

The chain has TRBV11-2 and TRBJ1-5; weak D call: TRBD1 (6 bases). V lost 5 bases and J 2 bases, leaving 13 bases between the germline ends. CDR3 length: 15 amino acids. The germline V gene has CDR1 SGHAT and CDR2 FQNNGV. The CDR3 loop reads CASSATGSGNQPQHF. The CDR3, as DNA: TGTGCCAGCAGCGCAACAGGGAGCGGCAATCAGCCCCAGCATTTT.

This clonotype has ten or more counts. The chain combines TRBV10-3 with TRBJ2-5, with 12 bases lining up with TRBD2. The CDR3 contains 16 residues. Looked up from germline, CDR1 is ENHRY and CDR2 is SYGVKD. The junction had 11 bases not matched to a gene; V was cut back by 8 bases and J by 4 bases. As DNA, the CDR3 is TGTGCCATCCGTCCCTCGACTAGCGGGAGCATAGAGACCCAGTACTTC. Encoded protein: CAIRPSTSGSIETQYF.

This clonotype was seen many times. CDR3 amino acids: CASSLLLAGEGRDTQYF. The CDR3 DNA reads TGTGCCAGCAGCCTCCTACTAGCGGGAGAAGGTCGAGATACGCAGTATTTT. The genes are TRBV28 and TRBJ2-3; 11 nucleotides match TRBD2. V trimming: 6 bases; J trimming: 5 bases; junction bases outside the gene matches: 13. CDR3 length equals 17 residues. From germline, CDR1 is MDHEN and CDR2 SYDVKM.

This clonotype turned up a few times. The rearrangement joins TRBV5-1 to TRBJ2-7; D is unclear. Trimming pared 7 bases from V and 3 bases from J, leaving 14 bases between. Germline CDR1 reads SGHRS; CDR2 reads YFSETQ. The CDR3 has 13 amino acids. CDR3 amino acids: CASSRGSHYEQYF. Here the CDR3 DNA reads TGCGCCAGCTCTCGTGGCTCCCACTACGAGCAGTACTTC.

This clonotype has more than one count but fewer than ten. The V gene is TRBV12-3 or TRBV12-4, the J gene TRBJ2-7; 8 bases are a match to TRBD2. The CDR3 spans 15 residues. Trimming at V came to 3 bases and at J to 0 bases, leaving 4 bases not matched to a gene. CDR3 nucleotides: TGTGCCAGCAGTTTTGGGACTAGAGCCTCCTACGAGCAGTACTTC. Its translation: CASSFGTRASYEQYF.

This clonotype was counted many times. This chain's CDR3 is CASSQGPNTGELFF. CDR3 sequence (DNA): TGCGCCAGCAGCCAAGGGCCTAACACCGGGGAGCTGTTTTTT. V and J are TRBV4-1 and TRBJ2-2; no firm D call. V was shortened by 1 base and J by 2 bases, with 5 bases between the two germline ends. The CDR3 is 14 amino acids. CDR1 and CDR2 from the germline V gene are MGHRA and YSYEKL.

On this clonotype itself: This likely stems from a read error, as it lies one base from a far larger clone. The CDR3 carries no conserved terminal phenylalanine or tryptophan, so it likely arises from a read error. The chain links TRBV3-1 to TRBJ2-5; 9 nucleotides match TRBD1. Judging by the DNA end, TRBJ2-7 fits better; the J call may be wrong. Germline CDR1 and CDR2: LGHDT and YNNKEL (reference sequence). This CDR3 spans 14 amino acids. CDR3 protein: CASSYRGQGYEQYL. The CDR3 nucleotides read TGTGCCAGCAGCTACAGGGGGCAGGGATACGAGCAGTACCTC.